This TCR beta chain originates from a study of blood T cell repertoires in COVID-19. Study-wide context: From the United States, Italy and Spain came samples of acute and convalescent COVID-19. In each case, the material was cDNA or gDNA derived from T cells, B-cell-depleted T cells, or PBMCs.

Original processing methods: Counts of nucleated cells, estimated from reference gene primer amplification, were obtained. Some clones are missing from TCRdb's copy, which holds only in-frame ones; the method was immunoSEQ multiplex PCR. Clone size and V and J calls were adopted from that table, with D and trimming inferred from the DNA. The sample contains under 200,000 clones, roughly 84% of which appear only once. The CDR3 runs 13 residues. V was shortened by 3 bases and J by 2 bases, with 7 bases between the two germline ends. CDR1 is LGHNA and CDR2 is YSLEER in the germline V gene. Material for sequencing was peripheral blood. The chain carries TRBV4-3 and TRBJ1-2; D uncertain. This clonotype originated in a human donor in a cohort sampled during active COVID-19. The CDR3 DNA reads TGCGCCAGCAGCCAGTCCGGGAACTATGGCTACACCTTC. As protein: CASSQSGNYGYTF.